A single sample gave rise to the 9 T cell receptor beta chains below, sequenced in a study of CD8 T cells in ankylosing spondylitis. Each CDR3 protein is one row after TCRdb ran MiXCR on the 5' RACE reads. The table shows roughly 180,000 distinct CDR3 sequences, with around 8.9% occurring only once. Source material: blood, either unsorted or a sorted T cell fraction (not recorded which). The receptors were gathered from a female donor with ankylosing spondylitis or in good health (not recorded which).

At least ten counts were recorded for this clonotype. V is TRBV12-3 or TRBV12-4 and J is TRBJ2-7; D perhaps matches TRBD2 (5 bases). The V end was cut by 3 bases, the J end by 5 bases, with 14 bases between. CDR3 length: 14 amino acids. The CDR3 here is CASSFALNGNEQYF. CDR3 coding DNA: TGTGCCAGCAGTTTTGCCCTTAACGGGAACGAGCAGTACTTC.

The chain combines TRBV20-1 with TRBJ1-1; D may be TRBD1 (5 bases). The V and J ends lost 5 bases and 3 bases respectively, with 16 bases between them. Germline V gene sequence: CDR1 DFQATT, CDR2 SNEGSKA (reference sequence). The CDR3 loop spans 14 amino acids. This CDR3 is CSAQGIVGDTEAFF. CDR3 nucleotides: TGCAGTGCTCAGGGTATAGTGGGAGACACTGAAGCTTTCTTT.

This clonotype has only a few counts. The rearrangement uses TRBV7-9 and TRBJ2-3; D unresolved. Trimming took 5 bases from V and 2 from J, leaving 14 bases between them. Germline V gene lookup returns CDR1 SEHNR and CDR2 FQNEAQ (reference sequence). This CDR3 region has 15 residues. CDR3 nucleotide sequence: TGTGCCAGCAGCCCTACGGATATAAACACAGATACGCAGTATTTT. As protein: CASSPTDINTDTQYF.

The V gene is TRBV29-1, the J gene TRBJ2-2; the match to TRBD2 covers 9 bases. V gave up 4 bases and J gave up 7 bases; unmatched junction bases: 7. CDR1 and CDR2 (germline): SQVTM, ANQGSEA. The CDR3 runs 14 residues. The CDR3 coding sequence is TGCAGCGTTGCGGGCGGGAGGGCCGGCGGGGAGCTGTTTTTT. It codes for CSVAGGRAGGELFF.

The gene calls are TRBV28 and TRBJ2-3, with D possibly being TRBD1 (6 bases). The germline V gene encodes CDR1 MDHEN and CDR2 SYDVKM. The V end was cut by 4 bases, the J end by 0 bases, with 11 bases between. The CDR3 loop spans 15 amino acids. CDR3 nucleotides: TGTGCCAGCAGTTCGACAGGAAAAAGCACAGATACGCAGTATTTT. It is translated as CASSSTGKSTDTQYF.

The chain couples TRBV7-6 to TRBJ2-5, with D hard to call. Germline loops: CDR1 SGHVS, CDR2 FNYEAQ. The germline V and J ends were trimmed by 5 bases and 5 bases, with 18 bases remaining between them. The CDR3 totals 15 residues. CDR3 loop: CASSLDWTLGETQYF. Written as DNA, the CDR3 is TGTGCCAGCAGCCTAGACTGGACCCTCGGGGAGACCCAGTACTTC.

Comments on this clonotype: Its ends do not fully match the called genes, so a read error is possible. The V gene is TRBV6-5, the J gene TRBJ2-1, with TRBD2 matching 7 bases. Germline V CDR1 and CDR2: MNHEY, SVGAGI. This CDR3 comprises 12 residues. The CDR3 loop reads CASRSSGGSYIF. Written as DNA, the CDR3 is TGTGCCAGCAGGTCCTCTGGCGGGAGTTATATCTTC.

V is TRBV6-2 or TRBV6-3 and J is TRBJ2-6; 10 bases line up with TRBD2. V was pared by 2 bases and J by 3 bases, with 19 bases of the junction left unmatched. CDR3 length: 22 residues. Germline CDR1 is MNHEY and CDR2 is SVGEGT. Here the CDR3 DNA reads TGTGCCAGCAGTTACACCAGTCTGGGTCAGAGCGGGAGGGCCATTGGGGCCAACGTCCTGACTTTC. It encodes CASSYTSLGQSGRAIGANVLTF.

This clonotype was seen at least ten times. The V gene is TRBV3-1, the J gene TRBJ2-7; 10 nucleotides agree with TRBD2. J was trimmed by 3 bases and V by 4 bases; bases with no gene match: 3. CDR3 length equals 14 residues. Germline V gives CDR1 LGHDT, CDR2 YNNKEL (reference sequence). The CDR3 DNA follows: TGTGCCAGCAGCCCCGGGACTAGCGTCTACGAGCAGTACTTC. This gives the protein CASSPGTSVYEQYF.